The subject of this entry is one T cell receptor (beta chain). The target of this receptor is not known. The input lacks base qualities; no much larger clone sits a single base away. The immunoSEQ Assay, a bias-controlled multiplex PCR, was used to amplify TCRbeta CDR3 regions from genomic DNA. The paper's processing steps were these. The number of nucleated cells in each sample was estimated by amplification of reference gene primers within the assay. To quantify the absolute abundance of each unique TCRbeta CDR3 rearrangement, sequence reads were collapsed and filtered. For each sample, productive Simpson clonality was calculated by taking the square root of Simpson's diversity index across productive rearrangements. TCRdb retrieved this table from immuneACCESS and kept in-frame rearrangements only. Not all clones are present; in checked studies, unresolved V genes account for under half, and no reason is known for the remainder. V and J calls and clone size follow that table, whereas D and trimming were derived from the DNA. The sample includes some 190,000 clones, with approximately 80% observed a single time. Together, the top ten hold 7.8% of the sample.

Taken from the germline V gene, the CDR1 and CDR2 loops are SGHRS and YFSETQ. The CDR3 holds 16 amino acids from the cysteine to the phenylalanine. The CDR3 DNA has 48 bases and is translated from base 1. The junction shows trimming of 3 bases on V and 4 bases on J, and the gene matches do not reach 5 bases of it. One collaborating source in Seattle enrolled patients during active infection and followed them longitudinally through the course of disease. The collaborating institutions used their own protocols to collect whole blood in K2EDTA tubes. For TCRbeta analysis, collaborator samples were shipped as frozen whole blood, as isolated PBMCs, or as DNA extracted from either sample type. The record originates from a study of blood T cell repertoires in COVID-19 (dated by TCRdb to 2018 to 2020). Regarding the complete study: Samples from collaborators originated in the United States, Italy and Spain and spanned both the acute and convalescent phases of COVID-19. The prospective study material was composed of cDNA or gDNA derived from T cells, B-cell-depleted T cells, or PBMCs. Subjects who had been exposed to COVID-19, were actively infected with it, or had recovered from it provided the deeply sampled blood TCRbeta repertoires that made up the dataset. The repertoires were released in a freely available public database intended as a resource for research on the immune response to SARS-CoV-2. The samples were drawn from the first 160 participants of the ongoing ImmuneRACE study and from 950 to 1,500 subjects provided by 6 global collaborators. A de-identified subject ID, COVID-19 status, age in years and sex were almost always included in the sample metadata. HLA class I and class II types, where available, came from metadata supplied by the sample provider rather than from assay-based typing. The investigation overall reported the following: How much clinical and demographic metadata was included differed by source and by participant, and the metadata was provided uncurated.

The sequencing sample was made of peripheral blood. The sequence was obtained from a woman older than 75 with COVID-19, enrolled during active disease. The sequence links TRBV5-1 to TRBJ2-2; 11 central nucleotides agree with TRBD2. This receptor carries the CDR3 CASSSDLAGGTGELFF. The sequence in DNA is TGCGCCAGCAGCTCCGATCTAGCGGGGGGCACCGGGGAGCTGTTTTTT. Full variable domain (CDR3 extended with the reference TRBV5-1 and TRBJ2-2 proteins): KAGVTQTPRYLIKTRGQQVTLSCSPISGHRSVSWYQQTPGQGLQFLFEYFSETQRNKGNFPGRFSGRQFSNSRSEMNVSTLELGDSALYLCASSSDLAGGTGELFFGEGSRLTVL.